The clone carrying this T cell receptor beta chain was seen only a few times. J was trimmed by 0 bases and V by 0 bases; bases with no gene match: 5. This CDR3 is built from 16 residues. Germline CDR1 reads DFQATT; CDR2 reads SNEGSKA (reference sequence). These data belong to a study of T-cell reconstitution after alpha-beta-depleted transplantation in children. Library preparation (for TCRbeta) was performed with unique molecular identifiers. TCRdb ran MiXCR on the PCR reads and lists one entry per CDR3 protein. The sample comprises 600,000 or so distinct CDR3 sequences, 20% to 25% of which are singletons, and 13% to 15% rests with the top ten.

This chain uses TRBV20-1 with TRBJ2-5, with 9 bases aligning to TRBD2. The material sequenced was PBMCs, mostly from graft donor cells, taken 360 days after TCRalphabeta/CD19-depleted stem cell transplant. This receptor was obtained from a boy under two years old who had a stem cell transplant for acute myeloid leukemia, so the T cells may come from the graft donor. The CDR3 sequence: CSARDRRGGYQETQYF. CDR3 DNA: TGCAGTGCTAGAGATCGGCGGGGGGGGTACCAAGAGACCCAGTACTTC.